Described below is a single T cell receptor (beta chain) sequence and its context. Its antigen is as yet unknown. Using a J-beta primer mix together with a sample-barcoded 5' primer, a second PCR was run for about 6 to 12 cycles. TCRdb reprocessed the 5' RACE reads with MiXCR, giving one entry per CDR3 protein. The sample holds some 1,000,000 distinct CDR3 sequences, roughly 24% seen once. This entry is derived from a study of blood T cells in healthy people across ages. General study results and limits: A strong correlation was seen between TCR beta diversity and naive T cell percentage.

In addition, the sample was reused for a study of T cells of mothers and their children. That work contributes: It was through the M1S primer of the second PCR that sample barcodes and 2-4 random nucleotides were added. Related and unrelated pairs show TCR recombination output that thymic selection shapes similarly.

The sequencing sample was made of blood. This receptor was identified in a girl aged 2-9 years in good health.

In nucleotides, the CDR3 is TGTGCCAGCAGAGATGAACGGCGCTCCTACGAGCAGTACTTC. Translated, it gives CASRDERRSYEQYF. The chain carries TRBV2 and TRBJ2-7, with D hard to call. Germline V gene lookup returns CDR1 SNHLY and CDR2 FYNNEI. Trimming pared 6 bases from V and 0 bases from J, leaving 12 bases between. The CDR3 runs to 14 residues.